A selection of T cell receptor beta chains follows, all from one sample in a study of cytomegalovirus exposure and HLA in healthy donors. Using immunoSEQ multiplex PCR, the repertoire was profiled, and TCRdb retains in-frame clones only, with some absent. This sample has 150,000 to 200,000 clones; 60% to 85% occur once, and the top ten carry approximately 6.8%. Sequenced input: PBMCs. The source of these receptors is a woman in her thirties or forties in good health and CMV-seropositive. Both conserved end residues are part of each CDR3. Fields, in order: V gene, J gene, D gene, CDR3 protein, CDR3 DNA. The D gene is left open where the match is weak.

V gene: TRBV5-6; J gene: TRBJ1-1; D gene: .; CDR3 protein: CASSYRDRMNTEAFF; CDR3 DNA: TGTGCCAGCAGCTACAGGGATCGGATGAACACTGAAGCTTTCTTT
V gene: TRBV19; J gene: TRBJ1-1; D gene: .; CDR3 protein: CASIPTGRMNTEAFF; CDR3 DNA: TGTGCCAGTATCCCGACGGGAAGGATGAACACTGAAGCTTTCTTT
V gene: TRBV30; J gene: TRBJ1-1; D gene: TRBD1; CDR3 protein: CAWSIQGAGTEAFF; CDR3 DNA: TGTGCCTGGAGTATACAGGGGGCGGGAACTGAAGCTTTCTTT
V gene: TRBV28; J gene: TRBJ2-3; D gene: .; CDR3 protein: CASRPTRLERTDTQYF; CDR3 DNA: TGTGCCAGCAGACCAACTCGACTAGAGCGCACAGATACGCAGTATTTT
V gene: TRBV9; J gene: TRBJ1-1; D gene: TRBD1; CDR3 protein: CASNRGGGTEAFF; CDR3 DNA: TGTGCCAGCAACAGGGGTGGGGGGACTGAAGCTTTCTTT
V gene: TRBV4-3; J gene: TRBJ2-6; D gene: .; CDR3 protein: CASSQALTRRVSGANVLTF; CDR3 DNA: TGCGCCAGCAGCCAAGCACTAACACGGAGGGTCTCTGGGGCCAACGTCCTGACTTTC
V gene: TRBV7-6; J gene: TRBJ2-2; D gene: .; CDR3 protein: CASSLSGGELFF; CDR3 DNA: TGTGCCAGCAGCTTAAGCGGCGGGGAGCTGTTTTTT
V gene: TRBV30; J gene: TRBJ2-1; D gene: TRBD2; CDR3 protein: CAFSRAGVSYNEQFF; CDR3 DNA: TGTGCCTTCTCCCGTGCGGGGGTTTCCTACAATGAGCAGTTCTTC
V gene: TRBV4-3; J gene: TRBJ1-2; D gene: .; CDR3 protein: CASSQGDRSGYTF; CDR3 DNA: TGCGCCAGCAGCCAAGGAGACAGATCCGGCTACACCTTC
V gene: TRBV2; J gene: TRBJ1-1; D gene: .; CDR3 protein: CASRDGTPKATEAFF; CDR3 DNA: TGTGCCAGCAGGGACGGGACTCCGAAGGCCACTGAAGCTTTCTTT